This TCR beta chain is from a study of T cells in Graves' hyperthyroidism and ophthalmopathy. This clonotype was counted only a few times. Per the germline V gene, CDR1 is SQVTM and CDR2 is ANQGSEA. The V segment lost 6 bases and the J segment 4 bases; nucleotides outside the gene matches: 9. This CDR3 comprises 13 residues. Researchers amplified the TCR beta CDR3 regions from RNA transcripts. TCR CDR3 regions were first amplified by RT-PCR with HTBI primers. TCRdb re-called the multiplex PCR reads through MiXCR, storing one row per CDR3 protein. The sample yields 400,000 to 450,000 distinct CDR3 sequences, roughly 15% seen once.

Sequencing was performed on blood. This chain links TRBV29-1 with TRBJ2-7; the match to TRBD1 covers 7 bases. This TCR was recovered from a man aged 18 to 30 with Graves' ophthalmopathy. In nucleotides, the CDR3 is TGCAGCGTCGTGACAGGGATGGCATACGAGCAGTACTTC. Protein: CSVVTGMAYEQYF.